This T cell receptor beta chain was observed in a study of T cell changes during pregnancy in multiple sclerosis. CDR1 is MGHRA and CDR2 is YSYEKL in the germline V gene. With 4 bases removed from V and 4 bases from J, the gap between germline ends came to 19 bases. The CDR3 covers 16 residues. Generated by immunoSEQ multiplex PCR, the TCRdb table keeps only in-frame clones and is missing some. The sample has fewer than 55,000 clones, about 93% seen once; the top ten hold roughly 0.47%. The source of this sequence is a female donor with multiple sclerosis, enrolled in a pregnancy study. The rearrangement joins TRBV4-1 to TRBJ1-2; D not resolved. The source material was CD4+ T cells from peripheral blood mononuclear cells, sampled in the third trimester of pregnancy. CDR3 residues: CASSLPGTLRGYGYTF. DNA for the CDR3: TGCGCCAGCAGCCTCCCCGGCACGCTTCGGGGCTATGGCTACACCTTC.